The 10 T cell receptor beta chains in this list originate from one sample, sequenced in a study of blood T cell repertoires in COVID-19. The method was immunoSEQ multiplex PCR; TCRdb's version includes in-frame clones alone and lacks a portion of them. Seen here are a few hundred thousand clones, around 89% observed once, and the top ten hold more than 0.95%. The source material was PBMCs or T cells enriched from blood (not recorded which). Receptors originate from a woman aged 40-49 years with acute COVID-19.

CDR3 coding DNA: TGCGCCAGCAGCCAATACTTCAGGGATTCACCCCTCCACTTT. Protein: CASSQYFRDSPLHF. The rearrangement joins TRBV5-1 to TRBJ1-6; tentatively, D is TRBD1 (5 bases). CDR1 is SGHRS and CDR2 is YFSETQ in the germline V gene. Trimming removed 4 bases from V and 8 bases from J, with 13 bases in between. CDR3 size: 14 residues.

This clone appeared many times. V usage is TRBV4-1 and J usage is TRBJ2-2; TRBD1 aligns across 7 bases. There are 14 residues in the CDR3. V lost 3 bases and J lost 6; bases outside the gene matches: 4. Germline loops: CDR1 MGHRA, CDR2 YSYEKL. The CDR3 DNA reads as TGCGCCAGCAGCCATTGGACAGGCTCCGGGGAGCTGTTTTTT. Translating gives CASSHWTGSGELFF.

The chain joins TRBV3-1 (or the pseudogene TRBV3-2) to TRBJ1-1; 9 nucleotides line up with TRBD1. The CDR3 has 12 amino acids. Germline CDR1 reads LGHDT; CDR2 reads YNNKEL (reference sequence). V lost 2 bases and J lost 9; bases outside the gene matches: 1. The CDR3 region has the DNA TGTGCCAGCAGCCAACACAGGGGGCAAGCTTTCTTT. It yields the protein CASSQHRGQAFF.

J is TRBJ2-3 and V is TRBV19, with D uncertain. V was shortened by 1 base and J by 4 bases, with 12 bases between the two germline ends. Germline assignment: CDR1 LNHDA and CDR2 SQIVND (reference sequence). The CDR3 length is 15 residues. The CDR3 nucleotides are TGTGCCAGTAGTATAGTTTTAGAGAGGCCAGATACGCAGTATTTT. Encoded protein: CASSIVLERPDTQYF.

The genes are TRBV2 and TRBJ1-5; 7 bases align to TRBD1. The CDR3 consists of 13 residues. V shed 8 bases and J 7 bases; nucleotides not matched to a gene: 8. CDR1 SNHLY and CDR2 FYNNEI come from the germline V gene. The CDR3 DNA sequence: TGTGCCAGCTCCCAGGGGGATGGACAGCCCCAGCATTTT. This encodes CASSQGDGQPQHF.

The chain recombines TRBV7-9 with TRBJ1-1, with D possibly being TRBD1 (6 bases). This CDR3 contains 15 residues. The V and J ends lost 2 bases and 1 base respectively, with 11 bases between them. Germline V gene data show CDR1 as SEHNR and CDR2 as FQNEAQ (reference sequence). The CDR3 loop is CASSLMGGRNTEAFF. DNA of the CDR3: TGTGCCAGCAGCTTAATGGGGGGGCGGAACACTGAAGCTTTCTTT. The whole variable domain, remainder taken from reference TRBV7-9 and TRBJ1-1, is DTGVSQNPRHKITKRGQNVTFRCDPISEHNRLYWYRQTLGQGPEFLTYFQNEAQLEKSRLLSDRFSAERPKGSFSTLEIQRTEQGDSAMYLCASSLMGGRNTEAFFGQGTRLTVV.

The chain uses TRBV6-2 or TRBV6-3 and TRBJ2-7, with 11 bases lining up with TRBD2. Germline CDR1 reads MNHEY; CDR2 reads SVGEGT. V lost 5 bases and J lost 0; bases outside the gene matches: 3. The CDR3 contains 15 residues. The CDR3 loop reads CASSQTSGASYEQYV. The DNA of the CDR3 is TGTGCCAGCAGTCAGACTAGCGGGGCCTCCTACGAGCAGTACGTC.

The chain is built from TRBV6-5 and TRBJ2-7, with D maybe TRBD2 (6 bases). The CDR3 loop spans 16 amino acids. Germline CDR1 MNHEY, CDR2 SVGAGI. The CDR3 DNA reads TGTGCCAGCAGCTACTACGGGAGTGAAGGGATTTACGAGCAGTACGTC. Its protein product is CASSYYGSEGIYEQYV.

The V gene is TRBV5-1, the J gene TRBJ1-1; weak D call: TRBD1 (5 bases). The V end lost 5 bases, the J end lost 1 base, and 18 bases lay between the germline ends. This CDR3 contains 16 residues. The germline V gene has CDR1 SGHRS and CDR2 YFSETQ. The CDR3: CASRNRPLQGNTEAFF. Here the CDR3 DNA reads TGCGCCAGCAGAAACCGACCTCTTCAGGGGAACACTGAAGCTTTCTTT. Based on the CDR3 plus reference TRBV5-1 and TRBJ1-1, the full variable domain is KAGVTQTPRYLIKTRGQQVTLSCSPISGHRSVSWYQQTPGQGLQFLFEYFSETQRNKGNFPGRFSGRQFSNSRSEMNVSTLELGDSALYLCASRNRPLQGNTEAFFGQGTRLTVV.

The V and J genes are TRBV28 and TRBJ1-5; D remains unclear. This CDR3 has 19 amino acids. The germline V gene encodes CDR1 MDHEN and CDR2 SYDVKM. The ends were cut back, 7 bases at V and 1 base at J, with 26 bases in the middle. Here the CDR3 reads CASTPLRGRIGGSNQPQHF. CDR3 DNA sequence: TGTGCCAGCACCCCATTGCGGGGAAGAATAGGAGGCAGCAATCAGCCCCAGCATTTT. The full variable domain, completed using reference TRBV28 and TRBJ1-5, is DVKVTQSSRYLVKRTGEKVFLECVQDMDHENMFWYRQDPGLGLRLIYFSYDVKMKEKGDIPEGYSVSREKKERFSLILESASTNQTSMYLCASTPLRGRIGGSNQPQHFGDGTRLSIL.